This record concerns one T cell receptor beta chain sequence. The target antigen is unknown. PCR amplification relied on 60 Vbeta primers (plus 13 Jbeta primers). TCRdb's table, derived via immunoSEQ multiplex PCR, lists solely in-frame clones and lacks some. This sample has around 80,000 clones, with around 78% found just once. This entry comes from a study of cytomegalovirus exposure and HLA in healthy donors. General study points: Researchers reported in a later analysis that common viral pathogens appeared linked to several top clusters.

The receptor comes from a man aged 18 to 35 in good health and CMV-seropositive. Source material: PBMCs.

CDR3 sequence: CASSAQGNDQPQHF. CDR3 DNA sequence: TGCGCCAGCAGCGCACAGGGGAACGATCAGCCCCAGCATTTT. V usage is TRBV5-1 and J usage is TRBJ1-5, with 7 bases that match TRBD1. CDR3 length equals 14 residues. Germline V CDR1 and CDR2: SGHRS, YFSETQ. Unmatched junction bases numbered 6, after V lost 4 bases and J lost 5 bases.